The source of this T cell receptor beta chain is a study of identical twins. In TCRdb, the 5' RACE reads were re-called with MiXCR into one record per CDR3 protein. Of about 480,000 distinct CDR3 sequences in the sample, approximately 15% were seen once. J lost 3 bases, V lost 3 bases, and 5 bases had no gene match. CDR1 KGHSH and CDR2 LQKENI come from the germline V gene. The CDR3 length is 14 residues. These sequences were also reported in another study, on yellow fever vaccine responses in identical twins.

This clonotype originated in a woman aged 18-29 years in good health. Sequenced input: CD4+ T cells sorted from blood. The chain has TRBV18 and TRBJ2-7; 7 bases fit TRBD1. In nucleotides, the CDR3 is TGTGCCAGCTCACCGTTGCCAGGGGGCTACGAGCAGTACTTC. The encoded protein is CASSPLPGGYEQYF. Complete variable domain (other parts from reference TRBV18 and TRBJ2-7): NAGVMQNPRHLVRRRGQEARLRCSPMKGHSHVYWYRQLPEEGLKFMVYLQKENIIDESGMPKERFSAEFPKEGPSILRIQQVVRGDSAAYFCASSPLPGGYEQYFGPGTRLTVT.